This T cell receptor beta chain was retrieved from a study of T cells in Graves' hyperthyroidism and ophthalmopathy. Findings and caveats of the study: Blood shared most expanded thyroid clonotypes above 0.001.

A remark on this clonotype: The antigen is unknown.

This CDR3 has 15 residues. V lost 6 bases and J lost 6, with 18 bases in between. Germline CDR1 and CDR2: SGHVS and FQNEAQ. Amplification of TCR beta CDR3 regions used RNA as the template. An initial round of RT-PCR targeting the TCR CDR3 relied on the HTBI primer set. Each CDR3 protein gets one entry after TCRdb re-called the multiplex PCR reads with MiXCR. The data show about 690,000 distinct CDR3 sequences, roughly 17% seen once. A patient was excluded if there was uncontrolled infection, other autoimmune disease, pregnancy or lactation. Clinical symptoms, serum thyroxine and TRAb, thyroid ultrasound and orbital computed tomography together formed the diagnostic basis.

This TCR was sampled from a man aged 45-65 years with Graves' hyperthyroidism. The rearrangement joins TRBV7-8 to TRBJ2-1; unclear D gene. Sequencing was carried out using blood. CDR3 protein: CASRPLTVSRNEQFF. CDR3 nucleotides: TGTGCCAGCAGGCCGCTAACGGTCTCCCGCAATGAGCAGTTCTTC.